One and the same sample provided the 23 T cell receptor beta chains below, sequenced in a study of blood T cell repertoires in COVID-19. Only in-frame clones appear in the TCRdb table, and some are missing; sequencing was by immunoSEQ multiplex PCR. Here the sample spans some 240,000 clones, 75% to 90% being singletons. The sequencing sample was made of peripheral blood. These receptors were obtained from a woman in her fifties or sixties with active or convalescent COVID-19.

This clone was counted between two and nine times. The chain combines TRBV6-4 with TRBJ1-5; D uncertain. CDR3 length equals 14 residues. V was pared by 8 bases and J by 3 bases, with 14 bases between. Germline V CDR1 and CDR2: MRHNA, SNTAGT. CDR3 nucleotides: TGTGCCAGCCGAGACGGAGAGGCCAATCAGCCCCAGCATTTT. Encoded protein: CASRDGEANQPQHF.

This clone was recorded only once. The CDR3 coding sequence is TGTGCCAGCAGCCGAGGAGACTACGAGCAGTACTTC. Translating it yields CASSRGDYEQYF. The rearrangement links TRBV13 to TRBJ2-7; D uncertain. This CDR3 comprises 12 residues. V was pared by 5 bases and J by 3 bases, with 8 bases between. Germline CDR1 reads PRHDT; CDR2 reads FYEKMQ (reference sequence).

The genes are TRBV30 and TRBJ1-2; 7 nucleotides agree with TRBD1. Trimming took 0 bases from V and 8 from J; bases not matched to a gene: 3. CDR1 GTSNPN and CDR2 SVGIG come from the germline V gene (reference sequence). The CDR3 runs to 12 residues. The DNA of the CDR3 is TGTGCCTGGAGTGTAGGGGGCTGGGGCTACACCTTC. This codes for CAWSVGGWGYTF.

This clone was observed many times. The chain carries TRBV7-8 and TRBJ1-2; TRBD1 matches at 8 bases. Trimming at V came to 4 bases and at J to 0 bases, leaving 4 bases not matched to a gene. The CDR3 spans 15 residues. In germline, CDR1 is SGHVS, CDR2 FQNEAQ. CDR3 loop: CASSSRTGTNYGYTF. Here the CDR3 DNA reads TGTGCCAGCAGCTCCCGGACAGGGACTAACTATGGCTACACCTTC. The full variable domain, rest sourced from reference TRBV7-8 and TRBJ1-2, is GAGVSQSPRYKVAKRGQDVALRCDPISGHVSLFWYQQALGQGPEFLTYFQNEAQLDKSGLPSDRFFAERPEGSVSTLKIQRTQQEDSAVYLCASSSRTGTNYGYTFGSGTRLTVV.

The CDR3 bases are TGTGCCAGCCGAACGACAGGGGGCGCCAACTATGGCTACACCTTC. This gives the protein CASRTTGGANYGYTF. This sequence joins TRBV19 and TRBJ1-2; 10 nucleotides line up with TRBD1. The CDR3 runs 15 residues. Germline V gives CDR1 LNHDA, CDR2 SQIVND (reference sequence). J was trimmed by 2 bases and V by 9 bases; bases with no gene match: 9.

With respect to this clone: The junction differs from germline at one of its ends, possibly a read error. The gene calls are TRBV7-7 and TRBJ2-7; D is possibly TRBD1 (7 bases). Germline assignment: CDR1 SSHAT and CDR2 FNYEAQ (reference sequence). The CDR3 runs 15 residues. CDR3 sequence (DNA): TGTGCTAGCAGCTTAGCGGAGGGGACAGCCTACGAGCAGTACTTC. The encoded protein is CASSLAEGTAYEQYF.

This clone was detected once. The chain combines TRBV2 with TRBJ2-3, with 8 nucleotides matching TRBD1. V dropped 6 bases and J dropped 0; count of bases not matched to a gene: 8. Germline CDR1 SNHLY, CDR2 FYNNEI. This CDR3 is 16 amino acids long. CDR3 in amino acids: CASSMVGQASTDTQYF. The CDR3 DNA sequence: TGTGCCAGCAGCATGGTGGGACAGGCGAGCACAGATACGCAGTATTTT.

This clone was picked up one time. The rearrangement joins TRBV5-4 to TRBJ1-3; 8 bases are shared with TRBD1. The ends lost 2 bases at V and 4 bases at J; junction bases unmatched: 5. The CDR3 runs 15 residues. Germline V gene sequence: CDR1 SGHNT, CDR2 YYREEE (reference sequence). CDR3 sequence reads: CASSFSRGQGNTIYF. The DNA for the CDR3 is TGTGCCAGCAGCTTCAGCAGGGGGCAGGGAAACACCATATATTTT.

The chain uses TRBV11-2 and TRBJ1-1, with 9 positions matching TRBD1. The germline V gene has CDR1 SGHAT and CDR2 FQNNGV. V shed 1 base and J 10 bases; nucleotides not matched to a gene: 7. CDR3 length: 14 residues. This CDR3 reads CASSLAQGASGAFF. The DNA of the CDR3 is TGTGCCAGCAGCTTAGCACAGGGGGCTAGTGGAGCTTTCTTT.

The chain carries TRBV27 and TRBJ1-1; D not resolved. The CDR3 length is 17 residues. V was trimmed by 6 bases and J by 1 base, leaving 21 bases between them. From germline, CDR1 is MNHEY and CDR2 SMNVEV (reference sequence). For the CDR3, the DNA is TGTGCCAGCAGCCGAAACCCCGGAGGAGATTGGAACACTGAAGCTTTCTTT. Amino acids: CASSRNPGGDWNTEAFF.

The V gene is TRBV3-1 (or the pseudogene TRBV3-2), the J gene TRBJ1-1; 8 nucleotides agree with TRBD1. Germline trimming cut 2 bases from V and 4 bases from J; bases unmatched to any gene: 3. The CDR3 length is 14 residues. CDR1 is LGHDT, CDR2 YNNKEL, per germline (reference sequence). The CDR3, as DNA: TGTGCCAGCAGCCAATTTACAGGGGGCACTGAAGCTTTCTTT. Translated: CASSQFTGGTEAFF.

The rearrangement links TRBV5-1 to TRBJ2-5; 13 bases agree with TRBD2. Germline V gene data show CDR1 as SGHRS and CDR2 as YFSETQ. V lost 0 bases, J lost 2 bases, and 4 bases stayed unmatched. CDR3 length equals 17 residues. The CDR3 bases are TGCGCCAGCAGCTTGGGGACTAGCGGGGGCCTTCAAGAGACCCAGTACTTC. Amino acids: CASSLGTSGGLQETQYF.

V gene TRBV19 combines with J gene TRBJ1-1, with D perhaps TRBD1 (6 bases). Germline lookup yields CDR1 LNHDA and CDR2 SQIVND (reference sequence). CDR3 size: 15 residues. Deletions cut 4 bases from V and 0 bases from J, with 12 bases between. CDR3 protein: CASSNRVGMNTEAFF. CDR3 in DNA: TGTGCCAGTAGTAACAGGGTAGGGATGAACACTGAAGCTTTCTTT.

The rearrangement joins TRBV7-9 to TRBJ2-1, with 7 bases matching TRBD2. Germline V gene data show CDR1 as SEHNR and CDR2 as FQNEAQ (reference sequence). The V and J ends lost 5 bases and 9 bases, in that order; junction bases with no gene match: 7. The CDR3 sequence is 13 residues long. CDR3 amino acids: CASSLRTSSEQFF. For the CDR3, the DNA is TGTGCCAGCAGCCTCCGGACTAGTTCTGAGCAGTTCTTC. Supplemented by reference TRBV7-9 and TRBJ2-1, the full variable domain reads DTGVSQNPRHKITKRGQNVTFRCDPISEHNRLYWYRQTLGQGPEFLTYFQNEAQLEKSRLLSDRFSAERPKGSFSTLEIQRTEQGDSAMYLCASSLRTSSEQFFGPGTRLTVL.

The chain has TRBV9 and TRBJ2-2; 8 positions match TRBD1. J gave up 6 bases and V 0 bases, and 10 bases lay outside the gene matches. The germline CDR1 and CDR2 sequences are SGDLS and YYNGEE. The CDR3 length is 17 residues. The CDR3 DNA reads TGTGCCAGCAGCGTAGCCACCCGGGACAGGATTTCCGGGGAGCTGTTTTTT. This sequence encodes CASSVATRDRISGELFF.

This sequence joins TRBV6-5 and TRBJ2-7, with a possible D match to TRBD1 (6 bases). CDR3 size: 13 residues. Germline CDR1 MNHEY, CDR2 SVGAGI. Trimming removed 2 bases from V and 8 bases from J, with 13 bases in between. The CDR3 region is CASSYQRQAKQYF. As DNA, the CDR3 is TGTGCCAGCAGTTACCAAAGACAGGCAAAGCAGTACTTC.

This clone was detected a few times. This chain links TRBV19 with TRBJ2-7, with TRBD1 identical over 8 bases. CDR1 and CDR2 from the germline V gene are LNHDA and SQIVND (reference sequence). V trimming: 4 bases; J trimming: 2 bases; junction bases outside the gene matches: 4. The CDR3 length is 14 residues. The CDR3 coding sequence is TGTGCCAGTAGTACAGGACAGGGCCCCTACGAGCAGTACTTC. Translating it yields CASSTGQGPYEQYF.

J is TRBJ1-5 and V is TRBV12-3 or TRBV12-4; no clear D gene. CDR3 length: 13 residues. The ends were cut back, 3 bases at V and 5 bases at J, with 8 bases in the middle. This CDR3 is CASSFLPYQPQHF. CDR3 nucleotide sequence: TGTGCCAGCAGTTTTCTTCCCTATCAGCCCCAGCATTTT.

By frequency in the sample, this clone is medium-sized. The same CDR3 can be traced to other DNA sequences in this sample. The V call is TRBV5-1, the J call TRBJ1-1; TRBD1 aligns across 11 bases. The germline CDR1 and CDR2 sequences are SGHRS and YFSETQ. Unmatched junction bases numbered 3, after V lost 4 bases and J lost 4 bases. The CDR3 consists of 14 residues. The CDR3 loop reads CASSPGTGGTEAFF. The CDR3 nucleotides read TGCGCCAGCAGCCCCGGGACAGGGGGCACTGAAGCTTTCTTT.

The V and J genes are TRBV3-1 (or the pseudogene TRBV3-2) and TRBJ2-7, with TRBD2 matching 7 bases. The V gene's germline CDR1 is LGHDT and CDR2 YNNKEL (reference sequence). The CDR3 sequence is 17 residues long. V lost 2 bases, J lost 3 bases, and 13 bases stayed unmatched. CDR3 DNA: TGTGCCAGCAGCCAATTCATATCCGCGTGGGGGGGCTACGAGCAGTACTTC. It yields the protein CASSQFISAWGGYEQYF.

This chain connects TRBV7-2 to TRBJ2-3, with D perhaps TRBD2 (5 bases). CDR3 size: 13 residues. Trimming took 4 bases from V and 1 from J, leaving 6 bases between them. CDR1 and CDR2 from the germline V gene are SGHTA and FQGNSA. The CDR3 DNA follows: TGTGCCAGCAGCTCCGGGGGCACAGATACGCAGTATTTT. This sequence encodes CASSSGGTDTQYF. Filled out from reference TRBV7-2 and TRBJ2-3, the complete variable domain reads GAGVSQSPSNKVTEKGKDVELRCDPISGHTALYWYRQSLGQGLEFLIYFQGNSAPDKSGLPSDRFSAERTGGSVSTLTIQRTQQEDSAVYLCASSSGGTDTQYFGPGTRLTVL.

The chain recombines TRBV30 with TRBJ2-7; a possible D gene is TRBD1 (6 bases). V lost 2 bases and J lost 5, with 10 bases in between. Germline V gene lookup returns CDR1 GTSNPN and CDR2 SVGIG (reference sequence). The CDR3 length is 12 residues. The DNA of the CDR3 is TGTGCCTGGAGTTACAGGGAACACGAGCAGTACTTC. This translates into CAWSYREHEQYF.

The chain carries TRBV7-9 and TRBJ1-4, with D maybe TRBD1 (6 bases). Deletions cut 7 bases from V and 5 bases from J, with 11 bases between. The CDR3 is 13 residues long. CDR1 and CDR2 from the germline V gene are SEHNR and FQNEAQ (reference sequence). CDR3 amino acids: CASNPGTNEKLFF. CDR3 DNA sequence: TGTGCCAGCAACCCCGGGACAAATGAAAAACTGTTTTTT.